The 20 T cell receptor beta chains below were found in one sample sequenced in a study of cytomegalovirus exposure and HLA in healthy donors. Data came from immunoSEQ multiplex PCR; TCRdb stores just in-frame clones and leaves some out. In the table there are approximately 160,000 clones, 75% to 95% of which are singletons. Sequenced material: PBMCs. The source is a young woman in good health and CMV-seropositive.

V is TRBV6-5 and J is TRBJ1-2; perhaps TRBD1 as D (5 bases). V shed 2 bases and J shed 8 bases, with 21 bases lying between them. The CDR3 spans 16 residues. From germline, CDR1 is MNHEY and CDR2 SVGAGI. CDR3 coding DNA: TGTGCCAGCAGTTACGGGTTAGGCAGGGTGAACCCAGGCTACACCTTC. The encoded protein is CASSYGLGRVNPGYTF.

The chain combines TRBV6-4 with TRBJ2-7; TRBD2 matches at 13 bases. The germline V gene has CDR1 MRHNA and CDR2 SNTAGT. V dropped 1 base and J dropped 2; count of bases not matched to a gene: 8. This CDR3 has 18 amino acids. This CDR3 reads CASSDLGGLAGIPYEQYF. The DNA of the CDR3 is TGTGCCAGCAGTGACTTGGGGGGACTAGCGGGAATCCCCTACGAGCAGTACTTC.

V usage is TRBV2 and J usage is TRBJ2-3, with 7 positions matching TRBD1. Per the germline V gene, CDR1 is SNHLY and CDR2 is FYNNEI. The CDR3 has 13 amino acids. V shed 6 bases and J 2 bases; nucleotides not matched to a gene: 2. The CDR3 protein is CASRGTATDTQYF. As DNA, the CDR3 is TGTGCCAGCAGGGGGACAGCCACAGATACGCAGTATTTT.

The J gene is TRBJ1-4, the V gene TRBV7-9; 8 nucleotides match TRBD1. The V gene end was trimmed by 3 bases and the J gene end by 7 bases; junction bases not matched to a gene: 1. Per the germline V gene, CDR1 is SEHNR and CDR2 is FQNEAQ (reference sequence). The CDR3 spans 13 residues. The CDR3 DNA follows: TGTGCCAGCAGCTTCAGGGGGCGTGAAAAACTGTTTTTT. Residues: CASSFRGREKLFF.

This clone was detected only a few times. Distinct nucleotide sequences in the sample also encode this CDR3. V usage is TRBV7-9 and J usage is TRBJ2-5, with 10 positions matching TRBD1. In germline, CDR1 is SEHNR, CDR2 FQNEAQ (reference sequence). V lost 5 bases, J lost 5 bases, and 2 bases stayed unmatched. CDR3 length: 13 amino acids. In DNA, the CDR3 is TGTGCCAGCAGCCCGGGACAGGGGGAGACCCAGTACTTC. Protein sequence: CASSPGQGETQYF.

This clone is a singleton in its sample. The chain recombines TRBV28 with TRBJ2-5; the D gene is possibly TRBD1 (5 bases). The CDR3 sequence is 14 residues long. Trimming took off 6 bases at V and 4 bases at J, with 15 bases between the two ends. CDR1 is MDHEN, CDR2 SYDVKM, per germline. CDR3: CASSDQGTRETQYF. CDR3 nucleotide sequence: TGTGCCAGCAGCGATCAGGGCACCCGAGAGACCCAGTACTTC.

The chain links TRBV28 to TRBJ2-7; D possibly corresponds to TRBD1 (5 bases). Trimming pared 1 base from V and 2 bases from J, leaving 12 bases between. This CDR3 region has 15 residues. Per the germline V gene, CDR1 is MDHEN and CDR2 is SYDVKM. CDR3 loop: CASSLSPTEAYEQYF. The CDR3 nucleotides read TGTGCCAGCAGTTTATCCCCGACAGAGGCCTACGAGCAGTACTTC.

CDR3 protein: CASSSLAGTETQYF. CDR3 coding DNA: TGTGCCAGCAGCTCCTTAGCGGGGACAGAGACCCAGTACTTC. This chain uses TRBV7-2 with TRBJ2-5; 8 positions agree with TRBD2. The V and J ends lost 4 bases and 4 bases, in that order; junction bases with no gene match: 5. Germline CDR1 SGHTA, CDR2 FQGNSA. The CDR3 sequence is 14 residues long.

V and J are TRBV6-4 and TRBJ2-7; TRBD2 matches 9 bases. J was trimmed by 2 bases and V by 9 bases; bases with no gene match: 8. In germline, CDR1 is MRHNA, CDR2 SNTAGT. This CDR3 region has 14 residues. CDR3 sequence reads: CARSSGVSTYEQYF. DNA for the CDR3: TGTGCCAGGTCTAGCGGGGTTTCCACCTACGAGCAGTACTTC.

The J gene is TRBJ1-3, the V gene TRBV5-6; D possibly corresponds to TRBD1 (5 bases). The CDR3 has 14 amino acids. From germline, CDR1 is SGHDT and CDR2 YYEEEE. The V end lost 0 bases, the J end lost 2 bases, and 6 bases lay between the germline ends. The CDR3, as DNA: TGTGCCAGCAGCTTGGCAGGGACTGGAAACACCATATATTTT. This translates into CASSLAGTGNTIYF.

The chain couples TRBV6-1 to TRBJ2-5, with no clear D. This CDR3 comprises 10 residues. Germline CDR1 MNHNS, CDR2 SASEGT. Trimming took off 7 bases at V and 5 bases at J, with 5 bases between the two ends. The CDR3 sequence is CASNTETQYF. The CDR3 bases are TGTGCCAGCAACACGGAGACCCAGTACTTC.

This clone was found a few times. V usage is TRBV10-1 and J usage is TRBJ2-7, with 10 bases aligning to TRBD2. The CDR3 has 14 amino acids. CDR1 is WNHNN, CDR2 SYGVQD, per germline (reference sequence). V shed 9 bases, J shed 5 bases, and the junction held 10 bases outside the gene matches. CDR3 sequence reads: CARFLAGVRNEQYF. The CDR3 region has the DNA TGCGCCAGGTTTCTAGCGGGGGTGCGTAACGAGCAGTACTTC.

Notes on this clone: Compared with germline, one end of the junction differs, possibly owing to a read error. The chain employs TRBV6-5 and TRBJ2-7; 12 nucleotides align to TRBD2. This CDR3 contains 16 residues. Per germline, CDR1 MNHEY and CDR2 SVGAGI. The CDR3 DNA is TGTGCCAGCAGCTACTACTTGACTAGCGGGAGCGACGAGCAGTACTTC. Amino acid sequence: CASSYYLTSGSDEQYF.

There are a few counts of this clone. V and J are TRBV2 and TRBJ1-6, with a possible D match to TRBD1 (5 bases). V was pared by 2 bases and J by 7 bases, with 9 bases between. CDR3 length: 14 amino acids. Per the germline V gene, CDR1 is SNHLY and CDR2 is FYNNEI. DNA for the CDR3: TGTGCCAGCAGTGAATCGCAGGGAAATTCACCCCTCCACTTT. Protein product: CASSESQGNSPLHF.

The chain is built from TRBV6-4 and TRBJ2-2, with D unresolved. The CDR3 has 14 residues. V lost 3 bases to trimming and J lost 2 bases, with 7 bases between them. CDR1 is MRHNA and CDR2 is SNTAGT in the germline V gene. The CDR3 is CASSEGSNTGELFF. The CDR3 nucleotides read TGTGCCAGCAGTGAGGGCAGTAACACCGGGGAGCTGTTTTTT.

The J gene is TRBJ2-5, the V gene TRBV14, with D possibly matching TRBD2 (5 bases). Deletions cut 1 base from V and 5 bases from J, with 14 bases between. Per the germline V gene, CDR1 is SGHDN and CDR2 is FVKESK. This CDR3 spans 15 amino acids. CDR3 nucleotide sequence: TGTGCCAGCAGCCAAGGAGGGCGTTTGTCGGAGACCCAGTACTTC. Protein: CASSQGGRLSETQYF.

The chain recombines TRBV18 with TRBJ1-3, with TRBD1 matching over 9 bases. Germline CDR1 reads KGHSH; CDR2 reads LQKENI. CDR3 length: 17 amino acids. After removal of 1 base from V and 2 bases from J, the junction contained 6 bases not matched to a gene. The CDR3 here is CASSPQRDRAAGNTIYF. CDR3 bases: TGTGCCAGCTCACCACAGCGGGACAGGGCAGCTGGAAACACCATATATTTT.

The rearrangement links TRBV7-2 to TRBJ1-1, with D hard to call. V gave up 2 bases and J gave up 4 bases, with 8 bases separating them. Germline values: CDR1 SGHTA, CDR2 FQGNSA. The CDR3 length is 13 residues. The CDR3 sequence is CASSLWEITEAFF. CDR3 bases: TGTGCCAGCAGCTTATGGGAGATCACTGAAGCTTTCTTT.

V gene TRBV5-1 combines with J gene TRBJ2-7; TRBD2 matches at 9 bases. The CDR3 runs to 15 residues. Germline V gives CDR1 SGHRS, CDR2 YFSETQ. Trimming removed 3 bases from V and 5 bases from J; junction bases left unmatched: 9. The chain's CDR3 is CASSYLAGDRHEQYF. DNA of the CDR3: TGCGCCAGCAGCTACTTAGCGGGAGATCGCCACGAGCAGTACTTC.

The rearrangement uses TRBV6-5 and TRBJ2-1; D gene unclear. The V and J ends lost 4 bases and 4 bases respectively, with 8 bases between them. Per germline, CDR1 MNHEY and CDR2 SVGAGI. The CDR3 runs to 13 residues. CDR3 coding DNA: TGTGCCAGCAGTTTGGCTGCTTACAATGAGCAGTTCTTC. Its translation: CASSLAAYNEQFF.